The sequence of this TCR beta chain was determined in a study of monozygotic twins with inflammatory bowel disease. After re-calling the 5' RACE reads, TCRdb lists one entry per CDR3 protein, DNA absent. This sample's clone table lists about 210,000 distinct CDR3 sequences. The CDR3 runs 13 residues. This chain connects TRBV12-3 or TRBV12-4 to TRBJ1-2. The TCR originated in a human donor with ulcerative colitis or Crohn's disease, or a healthy co-twin of an affected twin (not recorded which). The sequenced material came from blood. Here the CDR3 reads CASSLQRFGGYTF.